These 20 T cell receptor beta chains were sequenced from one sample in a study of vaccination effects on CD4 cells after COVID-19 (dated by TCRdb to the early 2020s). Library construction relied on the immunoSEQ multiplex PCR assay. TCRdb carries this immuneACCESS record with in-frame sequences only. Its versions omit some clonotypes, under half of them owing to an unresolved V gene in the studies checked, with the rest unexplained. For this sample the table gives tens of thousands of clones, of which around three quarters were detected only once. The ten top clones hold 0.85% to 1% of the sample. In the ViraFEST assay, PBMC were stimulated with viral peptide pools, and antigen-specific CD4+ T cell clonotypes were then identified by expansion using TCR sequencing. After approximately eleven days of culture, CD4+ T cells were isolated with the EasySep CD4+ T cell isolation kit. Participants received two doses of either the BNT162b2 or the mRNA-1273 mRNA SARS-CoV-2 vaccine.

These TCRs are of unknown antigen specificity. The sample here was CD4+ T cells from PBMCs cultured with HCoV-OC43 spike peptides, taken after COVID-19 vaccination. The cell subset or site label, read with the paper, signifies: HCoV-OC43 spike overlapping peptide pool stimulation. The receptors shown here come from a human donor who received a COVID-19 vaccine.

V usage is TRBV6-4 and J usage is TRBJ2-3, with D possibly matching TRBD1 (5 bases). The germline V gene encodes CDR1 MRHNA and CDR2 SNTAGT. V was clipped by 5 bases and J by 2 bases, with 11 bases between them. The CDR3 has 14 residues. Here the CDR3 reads CASSRDRHTDTQYF. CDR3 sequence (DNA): TGTGCCAGCAGTAGAGACAGACACACAGATACGCAGTATTTT.

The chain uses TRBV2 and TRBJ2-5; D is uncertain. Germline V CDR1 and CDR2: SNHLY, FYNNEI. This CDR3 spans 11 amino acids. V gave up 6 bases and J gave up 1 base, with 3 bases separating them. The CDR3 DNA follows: TGTGCCAGCAGCTTCCAAGAGACCCAGTACTTC. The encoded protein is CASSFQETQYF. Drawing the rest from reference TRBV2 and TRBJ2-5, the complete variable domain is EPEVTQTPSHQVTQMGQEVILRCVPISNHLYFYWYRQILGQKVEFLVSFYNNEISEKSEIFDDQFSVERPDGSNFTLKIRSTKLEDSAMYFCASSFQETQYFGPGTRLLVL.

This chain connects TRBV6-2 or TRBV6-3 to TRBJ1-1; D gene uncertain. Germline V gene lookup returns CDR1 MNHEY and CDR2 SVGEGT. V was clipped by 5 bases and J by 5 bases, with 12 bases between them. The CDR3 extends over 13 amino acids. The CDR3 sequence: CASSLIGGTEAFF. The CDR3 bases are TGTGCCAGCAGTCTGATTGGTGGGACTGAAGCTTTCTTT.

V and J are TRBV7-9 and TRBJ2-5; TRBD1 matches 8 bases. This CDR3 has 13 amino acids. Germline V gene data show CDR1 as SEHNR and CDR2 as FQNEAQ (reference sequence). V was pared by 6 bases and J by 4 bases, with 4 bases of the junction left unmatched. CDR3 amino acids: CASRPTGVETQYF. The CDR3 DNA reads TGTGCCAGCAGACCGACAGGGGTAGAGACCCAGTACTTC.

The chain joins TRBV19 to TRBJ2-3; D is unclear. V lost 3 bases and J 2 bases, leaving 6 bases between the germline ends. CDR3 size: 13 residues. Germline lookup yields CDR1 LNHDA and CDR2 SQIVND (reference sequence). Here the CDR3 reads CASSIPPTDTQYF. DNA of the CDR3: TGTGCCAGTAGTATTCCGCCCACAGATACGCAGTATTTT.

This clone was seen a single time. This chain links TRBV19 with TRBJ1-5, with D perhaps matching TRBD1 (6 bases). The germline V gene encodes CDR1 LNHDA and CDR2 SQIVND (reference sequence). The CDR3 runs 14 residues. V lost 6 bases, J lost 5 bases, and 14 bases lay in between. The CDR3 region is CASSSTGNDQPQHF. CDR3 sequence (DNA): TGTGCCAGTAGCTCGACAGGCAACGATCAGCCCCAGCATTTT.

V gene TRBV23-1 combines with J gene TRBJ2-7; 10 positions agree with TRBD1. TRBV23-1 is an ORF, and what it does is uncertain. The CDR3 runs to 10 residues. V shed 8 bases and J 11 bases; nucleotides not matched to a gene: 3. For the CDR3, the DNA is TGCGCCAGCCAGGACAGGGGGGAGTACGTC. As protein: CASQDRGEYV.

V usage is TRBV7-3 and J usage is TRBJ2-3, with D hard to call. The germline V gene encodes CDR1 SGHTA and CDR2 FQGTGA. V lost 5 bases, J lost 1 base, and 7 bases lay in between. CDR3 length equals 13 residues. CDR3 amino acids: CASSNYGTDTQYF. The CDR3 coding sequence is TGTGCCAGCAGCAACTACGGCACAGATACGCAGTATTTT.

Here the CDR3 reads CASIGGQGRANEKLFF. Here the CDR3 DNA reads TGTGCCAGCATTGGAGGACAGGGACGAGCTAATGAAAAACTGTTTTTT. The V gene is TRBV2, the J gene TRBJ1-4; 8 nucleotides align to TRBD1. This CDR3 comprises 16 residues. The V and J ends lost 7 bases and 3 bases, in that order; junction bases with no gene match: 10. CDR1 and CDR2 (germline): SNHLY, FYNNEI.

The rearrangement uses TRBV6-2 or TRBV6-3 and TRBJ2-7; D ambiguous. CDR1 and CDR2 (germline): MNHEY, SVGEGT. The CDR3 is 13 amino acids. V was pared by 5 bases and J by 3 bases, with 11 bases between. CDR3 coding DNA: TGTGCCAGCAGTCCCAACATGTTCTACGAGCAGTACGTC. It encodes CASSPNMFYEQYV.

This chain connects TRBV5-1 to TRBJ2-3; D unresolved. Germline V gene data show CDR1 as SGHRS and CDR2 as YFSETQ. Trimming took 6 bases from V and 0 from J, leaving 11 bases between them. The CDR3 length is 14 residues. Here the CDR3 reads CASNRDSSTDTQYF. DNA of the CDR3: TGCGCCAGCAACCGAGACTCTAGCACAGATACGCAGTATTTT.

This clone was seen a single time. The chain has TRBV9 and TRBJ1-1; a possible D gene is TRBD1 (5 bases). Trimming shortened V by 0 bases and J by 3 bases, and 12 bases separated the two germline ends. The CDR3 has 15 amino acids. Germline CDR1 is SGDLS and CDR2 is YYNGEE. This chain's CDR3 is CASSVDWGRDTEAFF. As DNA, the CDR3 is TGTGCCAGCAGCGTAGATTGGGGACGGGACACTGAAGCTTTCTTT. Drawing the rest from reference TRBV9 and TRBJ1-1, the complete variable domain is DSGVTQTPKHLITATGQRVTLRCSPRSGDLSVYWYQQSLDQGLQFLIQYYNGEERAKGNILERFSAQQFPDLHSELNLSSLELGDSALYFCASSVDWGRDTEAFFGQGTRLTVV.

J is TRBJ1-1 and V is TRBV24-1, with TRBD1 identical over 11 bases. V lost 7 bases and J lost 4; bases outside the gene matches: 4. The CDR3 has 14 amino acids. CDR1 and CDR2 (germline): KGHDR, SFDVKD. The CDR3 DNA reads TGTGCCACCAGGGACAGGGGGCTTAGCACTGAAGCTTTCTTT. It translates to CATRDRGLSTEAFF.

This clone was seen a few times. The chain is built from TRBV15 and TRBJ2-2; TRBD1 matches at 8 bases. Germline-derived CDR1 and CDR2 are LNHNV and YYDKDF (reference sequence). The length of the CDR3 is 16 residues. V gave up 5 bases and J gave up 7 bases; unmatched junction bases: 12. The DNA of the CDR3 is TGTGCCACCAGCTCGTCCGGGACAGGCTACATCGGGGAGCTGTTTTTT. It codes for CATSSSGTGYIGELFF.

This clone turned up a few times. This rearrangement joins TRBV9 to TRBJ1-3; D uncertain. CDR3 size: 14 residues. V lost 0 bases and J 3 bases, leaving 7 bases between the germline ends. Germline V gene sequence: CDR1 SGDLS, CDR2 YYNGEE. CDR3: CASSVETDGNTIYF. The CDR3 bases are TGTGCCAGCAGCGTAGAAACCGATGGAAACACCATATATTTT.

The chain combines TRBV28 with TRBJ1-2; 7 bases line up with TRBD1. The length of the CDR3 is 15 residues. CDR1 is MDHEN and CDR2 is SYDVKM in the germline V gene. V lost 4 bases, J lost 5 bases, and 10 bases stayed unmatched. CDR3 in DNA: TGTGCCAGCAGTTCTCAGACAGGGCCAGGGTATGGCTACACCTTC. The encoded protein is CASSSQTGPGYGYTF.

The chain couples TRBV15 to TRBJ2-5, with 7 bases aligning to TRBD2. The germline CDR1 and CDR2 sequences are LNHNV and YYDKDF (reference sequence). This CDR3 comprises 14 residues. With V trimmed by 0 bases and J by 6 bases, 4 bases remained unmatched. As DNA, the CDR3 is TGTGCCACCAGCAGAGATCCGGGGGGAAAGACCCAGTACTTC. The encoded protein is CATSRDPGGKTQYF.

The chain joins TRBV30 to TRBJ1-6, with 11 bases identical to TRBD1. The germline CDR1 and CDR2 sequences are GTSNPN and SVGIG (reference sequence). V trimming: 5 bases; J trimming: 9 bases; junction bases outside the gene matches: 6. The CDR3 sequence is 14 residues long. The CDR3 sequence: CAWDGTGGVSPLHF. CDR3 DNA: TGTGCCTGGGACGGGACAGGGGGTGTTTCACCCCTCCACTTT. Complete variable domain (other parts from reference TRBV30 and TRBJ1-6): SQTIHQWPATLVQPVGSPLSLECTVEGTSNPNLYWYRQAAGRGLQLLFYSVGIGQISSEVPQNLSASRPQDRQFILSSKKLLLSDSGFYLCAWDGTGGVSPLHFGNGTRLTVT.

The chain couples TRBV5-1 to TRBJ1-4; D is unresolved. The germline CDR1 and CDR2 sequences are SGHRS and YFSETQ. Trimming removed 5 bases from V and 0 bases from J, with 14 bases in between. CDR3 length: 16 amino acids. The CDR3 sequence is CASRPDGLATNEKLFF. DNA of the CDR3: TGCGCCAGCAGACCTGACGGACTTGCAACTAATGAAAAACTGTTTTTT.

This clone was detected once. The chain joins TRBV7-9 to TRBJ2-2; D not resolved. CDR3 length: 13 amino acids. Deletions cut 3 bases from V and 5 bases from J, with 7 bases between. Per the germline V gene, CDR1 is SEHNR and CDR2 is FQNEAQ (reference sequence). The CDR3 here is CASSFTRTGELFF. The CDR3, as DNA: TGTGCCAGCAGCTTTACGCGGACCGGGGAGCTGTTTTTT.